Each of the 29 T cell receptor beta chains below was sequenced from the same sample in a study of shared clonotypes between healthy human individuals. Data came from immunoSEQ multiplex PCR; TCRdb stores just in-frame clones and leaves some out. The repertoire holds around 2,000,000 clones, about 95% seen once, with roughly 0.13% in the top ten. Sequencing used naive CD4+ T cells sorted from blood. Subset specified: CD45RA+ positively selected. The receptors were sampled from a man aged 18 to 30 in good health.

The chain recombines TRBV6-5 with TRBJ1-6; 7 bases match TRBD1. CDR3 length: 16 residues. The germline V gene encodes CDR1 MNHEY and CDR2 SVGAGI. V gave up 2 bases and J gave up 10 bases; unmatched junction bases: 11. CDR3 residues: CASSYQETGKRSPLHF. Written as DNA, the CDR3 is TGTGCCAGCAGTTACCAGGAGACAGGGAAAAGATCACCCCTCCACTTT.

The V and J genes are TRBV15 and TRBJ2-1; 10 bases are shared with TRBD1. The J segment lost 2 bases and the V segment lost 5 bases, leaving 3 bases of the junction unmatched. CDR3 length: 15 amino acids. The V gene's germline CDR1 is LNHNV and CDR2 YYDKDF (reference sequence). The CDR3 DNA reads TGTGCCACCAGCTCTGGGACAGGGGCCTACAATGAGCAGTTCTTC. Protein: CATSSGTGAYNEQFF.

About this clone itself: The same CDR3 arises from other DNA sequences in this sample as well. The genes are TRBV18 and TRBJ2-5; D uncertain. The ends were cut back, 3 bases at V and 0 bases at J, with 5 bases in the middle. In germline, CDR1 is KGHSH, CDR2 LQKENI. CDR3 length equals 13 residues. CDR3 sequence (DNA): TGTGCCAGCTCACCCCCGTACCAAGAGACCCAGTACTTC. Translating it yields CASSPPYQETQYF.

The V call is TRBV9, the J call TRBJ2-7; D gene unclear. CDR1 and CDR2 from the germline V gene are SGDLS and YYNGEE. Trimming stripped 0 bases from V and 4 bases from J, with 11 bases between. This CDR3 is 14 amino acids long. This chain's CDR3 is CASSVAWGSYEQYF. For the CDR3, the DNA is TGTGCCAGCAGCGTAGCGTGGGGTTCTTACGAGCAGTACTTC.

The V call is TRBV28, the J call TRBJ1-2, with a tentative D call TRBD1 (5 bases). The V and J ends lost 8 bases and 4 bases respectively, with 20 bases between them. Germline V gives CDR1 MDHEN, CDR2 SYDVKM. This CDR3 contains 15 residues. CDR3 in amino acids: CASRYPLGHFYGYTF. The CDR3 DNA reads as TGTGCCAGCCGCTACCCCCTGGGGCACTTCTATGGCTACACCTTC.

The V call is TRBV5-1, the J call TRBJ2-1; TRBD1 matches at 8 bases. CDR3 length: 15 residues. Trimming cost V 3 bases and J 2 bases; bases outside gene matches: 4. Germline assignment: CDR1 SGHRS and CDR2 YFSETQ. CDR3: CASSSQTGAYNEQFF. The CDR3 DNA sequence: TGCGCCAGCAGCTCGCAGACAGGGGCCTACAATGAGCAGTTCTTC.

This chain joins TRBV28 and TRBJ2-7; 10 bases are a match to TRBD1. Per germline, CDR1 MDHEN and CDR2 SYDVKM. With 7 bases clipped from V and 1 base from J, the junction kept 7 bases outside the gene matches. CDR3 length equals 15 residues. The CDR3 DNA is TGTGCCAGCACTACCGGGGGACAGGGGTCCTACGAGCAGTACTTC. Translating gives CASTTGGQGSYEQYF.

With regard to this clone: Other DNA sequences in this specimen translate into the identical CDR3. The chain uses TRBV5-1 and TRBJ2-3; D possibly corresponds to TRBD2 (5 bases). The V gene lost 4 bases and the J gene lost 6 bases, with 15 bases spanning the gap. This CDR3 is 14 amino acids long. Looked up from germline, CDR1 is SGHRS and CDR2 is YFSETQ. The CDR3 loop reads CASSLEAGVDTQYF. CDR3 nucleotide sequence: TGCGCCAGCAGCCTGGAGGCGGGCGTGGATACGCAGTATTTT.

The J gene is TRBJ1-2, the V gene TRBV5-4; 8 nucleotides agree with TRBD1. Germline trimming cut 0 bases from V and 7 bases from J; bases unmatched to any gene: 2. This CDR3 comprises 13 residues. Germline CDR1 reads SGHNT; CDR2 reads YYREEE (reference sequence). In nucleotides, the CDR3 is TGTGCCAGCAGCTTGGGCAGGGGGCCTGGCTACACCTTC. It is translated as CASSLGRGPGYTF.

The gene calls are TRBV6-1 and TRBJ1-5; D is uncertain. CDR3 length: 14 residues. Trimming pared 4 bases from V and 4 bases from J, leaving 11 bases between. The germline V gene has CDR1 MNHNS and CDR2 SASEGT. The CDR3 protein is CASSAVDGNQPQHF. Here the CDR3 DNA reads TGTGCCAGCAGTGCCGTAGACGGGAATCAGCCCCAGCATTTT.

This chain links TRBV10-2 with TRBJ2-2; possibly TRBD1 for D (6 bases). Germline V gives CDR1 WSHSY, CDR2 SAAADI. The CDR3 is 14 amino acids. V was pared by 6 bases and J by 1 base, with 9 bases between. Written as DNA, the CDR3 is TGCGCCAGCAGGCCGGACAGGAACACCGGGGAGCTGTTTTTT. Protein product: CASRPDRNTGELFF.

V is TRBV9 and J is TRBJ1-2; no firm D call. CDR1 and CDR2 from the germline V gene are SGDLS and YYNGEE. CDR3 length equals 14 residues. V gave up 1 base and J gave up 2 bases, with 9 bases separating them. This CDR3 reads CASSVSSSNYGYTF. The CDR3 DNA follows: TGTGCCAGCAGCGTATCCTCATCCAACTATGGCTACACCTTC.

This clone has only one observation. V and J are TRBV7-8 and TRBJ1-4; D is ambiguous. Per germline, CDR1 SGHVS and CDR2 FQNEAQ. V was clipped by 5 bases and J by 11 bases, with 15 bases between them. This CDR3 has 13 amino acids. The CDR3 DNA follows: TGTGCCAGCAGCCCGAGCGAAATTCTCAAACTGTTTTTT. As protein: CASSPSEILKLFF. The variable domain in full, completed from reference TRBV7-8 and TRBJ1-4, reads GAGVSQSPRYKVAKRGQDVALRCDPISGHVSLFWYQQALGQGPEFLTYFQNEAQLDKSGLPSDRFFAERPEGSVSTLKIQRTQQEDSAVYLCASSPSEILKLFFGSGTQLSVL.

In its sample, this clone was seen once. The same CDR3 arises from other DNA sequences in this sample as well. This chain links TRBV28 with TRBJ1-1; D uncertain. Trimming removed 3 bases from V and 2 bases from J, with 4 bases in between. The CDR3 loop spans 12 amino acids. Germline V gene data show CDR1 as MDHEN and CDR2 as SYDVKM. CDR3 sequence: CASSLVNTEAFF. The CDR3 nucleotides are TGTGCCAGCAGTTTGGTAAACACTGAAGCTTTCTTT. Full variable domain (remainder filled in from reference TRBV28 and TRBJ1-1): DVKVTQSSRYLVKRTGEKVFLECVQDMDHENMFWYRQDPGLGLRLIYFSYDVKMKEKGDIPEGYSVSREKKERFSLILESASTNQTSMYLCASSLVNTEAFFGQGTRLTVV.

Of note for this clone: Other DNA sequences in this sample translate to the same CDR3. The rearrangement links TRBV5-1 to TRBJ2-3; 8 bases are a match to TRBD2. Germline V gene sequence: CDR1 SGHRS, CDR2 YFSETQ. CDR3 length: 14 amino acids. The V segment lost 1 base and the J segment 6 bases; nucleotides outside the gene matches: 4. The CDR3 nucleotides are TGCGCCAGCAGCTTGACGGGAGGGCCTGATACGCAGTATTTT. It specifies CASSLTGGPDTQYF.

The genes are TRBV27 and TRBJ2-7; 8 bases match TRBD1. V was clipped by 1 base and J by 5 bases; unmatched bases: 4. CDR3 length equals 14 residues. Germline V gene sequence: CDR1 MNHEY, CDR2 SMNVEV (reference sequence). CDR3 in DNA: TGTGCCAGCAGTTTATTGCAGGGGGCCCACGAGCAGTACTTC. Residues: CASSLLQGAHEQYF.

Note on this clone: The germline gene is not matched at one end of the junction; a read error may be the cause. The chain combines TRBV6-5 with TRBJ2-7; no firm D call. The CDR3 consists of 13 residues. CDR1 is MNHEY and CDR2 is SVGAGI in the germline V gene. The CDR3 nucleotides are TGTGTCAGCAGTTACTTGGTGGGCTACGAGCAGTACTTC. Translation: CVSSYLVGYEQYF.

This chain uses TRBV7-2 with TRBJ2-7; 11 bases are a match to TRBD2. Germline V lookup: CDR1 SGHTA, CDR2 FQGNSA. The CDR3 totals 16 residues. V was clipped by 2 bases and J by 3 bases; unmatched bases: 6. The CDR3 DNA reads as TGTGCCAGCAGCTTATCAGGGACTAGCGGTAACTACGAGCAGTACTTC. Amino acids: CASSLSGTSGNYEQYF. The full variable domain, completed using reference TRBV7-2 and TRBJ2-7, is GAGVSQSPSNKVTEKGKDVELRCDPISGHTALYWYRQSLGQGLEFLIYFQGNSAPDKSGLPSDRFSAERTGGSVSTLTIQRTQQEDSAVYLCASSLSGTSGNYEQYFGPGTRLTVT.

The chain couples TRBV28 to TRBJ1-5, with 7 bases lining up with TRBD1. The ends lost 6 bases at V and 4 bases at J; junction bases unmatched: 9. The CDR3 runs 15 residues. The germline V gene has CDR1 MDHEN and CDR2 SYDVKM. The CDR3 DNA sequence: TGTGCCAGCAGGCCGGGACAGACGCGGAATCAGCCCCAGCATTTT. Its translation is CASRPGQTRNQPQHF. Combining the CDR3 with reference TRBV28 and TRBJ1-5 gives the whole variable domain DVKVTQSSRYLVKRTGEKVFLECVQDMDHENMFWYRQDPGLGLRLIYFSYDVKMKEKGDIPEGYSVSREKKERFSLILESASTNQTSMYLCASRPGQTRNQPQHFGDGTRLSIL.

This chain joins TRBV5-1 and TRBJ2-3; D may be TRBD2 (6 bases). Trimming stripped 2 bases from V and 1 base from J, with 14 bases between. The CDR3 is made up of 16 amino acids. The germline V gene has CDR1 SGHRS and CDR2 YFSETQ. CDR3 protein: CASSFPLGGGTDTQYF. In DNA, the CDR3 is TGCGCCAGCAGCTTCCCACTAGGAGGGGGCACAGATACGCAGTATTTT.

The chain joins TRBV4-1 to TRBJ1-3, with 7 bases aligning to TRBD1. The CDR3 is 14 amino acids. CDR1 and CDR2 from the germline V gene are MGHRA and YSYEKL. V gave up 1 base and J gave up 6 bases; unmatched junction bases: 3. In nucleotides, the CDR3 is TGCGCCAGCAGCCAAGCCACAGGGGTAAACACCATATATTTT. This gives the protein CASSQATGVNTIYF.

The chain recombines TRBV2 with TRBJ1-3, with no clear D. The length of the CDR3 is 14 residues. Trimming stripped 4 bases from V and 3 bases from J, with 10 bases between. Germline V gene sequence: CDR1 SNHLY, CDR2 FYNNEI. The chain's CDR3 is CASSVGVGGNTIYF. CDR3 coding DNA: TGTGCCAGCAGTGTCGGCGTAGGTGGAAACACCATATATTTT.

The DNA for the CDR3 is TGTGCCAGTAGCCGAACTCGCCAACAGGGTGCTAACTATGGCTACACCTTC. This encodes CASSRTRQQGANYGYTF. The V gene is TRBV19, the J gene TRBJ1-2, with a possible D match to TRBD1 (6 bases). CDR3 length: 17 residues. Germline values: CDR1 LNHDA, CDR2 SQIVND (reference sequence). Between the trimmed V and J ends, which lost 6 bases and 0 bases, there was a span of 20 bases.

The gene calls are TRBV5-4 and TRBJ2-5, with D possibly matching TRBD2 (5 bases). The CDR3 has 15 residues. The V gene's germline CDR1 is SGHNT and CDR2 YYREEE (reference sequence). Trimming shortened V by 4 bases and J by 5 bases, and 18 bases separated the two germline ends. The CDR3 sequence: CASSPTGSLKETQYF. The CDR3 DNA reads TGTGCCAGCAGCCCAACGGGGAGTTTAAAGGAGACCCAGTACTTC.

This rearrangement joins TRBV30 to TRBJ1-4, with 7 bases fitting TRBD1. The germline CDR1 and CDR2 sequences are GTSNPN and SVGIG (reference sequence). The CDR3 has 12 residues. J was trimmed by 8 bases and V by 4 bases; bases with no gene match: 4. The CDR3 bases are TGTGCCTGGATTGCAGGGGGGGAAAAACTGTTTTTT. Protein sequence: CAWIAGGEKLFF. The variable domain in full, completed from reference TRBV30 and TRBJ1-4, reads SQTIHQWPATLVQPVGSPLSLECTVEGTSNPNLYWYRQAAGRGLQLLFYSVGIGQISSEVPQNLSASRPQDRQFILSSKKLLLSDSGFYLCAWIAGGEKLFFGSGTQLSVL.

The V call is TRBV5-1, the J call TRBJ2-3; 7 nucleotides line up with TRBD2. CDR3 length: 13 amino acids. With V trimmed by 2 bases and J by 6 bases, 3 bases remained unmatched. Germline lookup yields CDR1 SGHRS and CDR2 YFSETQ. The CDR3 sequence is CASSFGEGDTQYF. The CDR3 DNA follows: TGCGCCAGCAGCTTTGGGGAGGGGGATACGCAGTATTTT.

CDR3 sequence: CAISGDLNTEAFF. In DNA form, the CDR3 reads TGTGCCATCTCCGGGGATTTGAACACTGAAGCTTTCTTT. The chain uses TRBV10-3 and TRBJ1-1; D unresolved. CDR1 and CDR2 (germline): ENHRY, SYGVKD. This CDR3 has 13 amino acids. V shed 8 bases and J shed 0 bases, with 10 bases lying between them.

The chain joins TRBV7-2 to TRBJ2-1, with TRBD2 matching over 10 bases. The CDR3 totals 13 residues. The V and J ends lost 4 bases and 15 bases, in that order; junction bases with no gene match: 9. Germline V CDR1 and CDR2: SGHTA, FQGNSA. This chain's CDR3 is CASSSYGLAALFF. As DNA, the CDR3 is TGTGCCAGCAGCTCCTATGGACTAGCGGCTTTGTTCTTC.

The CDR3 protein is CASSFLDNPGETQYF. In nucleotides, the CDR3 is TGTGCCAGCAGCTTTCTAGACAACCCGGGAGAGACCCAGTACTTC. The V gene is TRBV5-6, the J gene TRBJ2-5; D is uncertain. CDR1 and CDR2 from the germline V gene are SGHDT and YYEEEE. The CDR3 consists of 15 residues. The V gene lost 2 bases and the J gene lost 4 bases, with 15 bases spanning the gap.